This T cell receptor (beta chain) was sequenced in a study of T cell repertoires in aging, cancer and after chemotherapy. Study-wide background: Six age groups, ranging from 30 or younger to 70 or older, included the donors. Findings and caveats of the study: The repertoire data cannot show anything about immunological memory following chemotherapy. Across the chemotherapy interval, each cancer cohort showed higher median generation probability, suggesting thymic rebound.

TCR beta rearrangements were amplified from peripheral blood genomic DNA. In the case of this clonotype: Antigen unknown.

Multiplex touch-down PCR with TRB-A/B primers amplified rearranged V-D-J TRB sequences. MiXCR was run by TCRdb on the multiplex PCR reads, yielding one entry per CDR3 protein. This table holds 8,000 or so distinct CDR3 sequences, around 50% found once. The sequenced material came from blood. This TCR was recovered from a human donor with a solid tumor.

The CDR3 region is CASSLAVDYEQYF. For the CDR3, the DNA is TGTGCCAGCAGTTTAGCCGTGGACTACGAGCAGTACTTC. The J gene is TRBJ2-7, the V gene TRBV12-3 or TRBV12-4; no reliable D call. With 0 bases removed from V and 3 bases from J, the gap between germline ends came to 6 bases. The CDR3 contains 13 residues.